The 9 T cell receptor beta chains below come from one sample, sequenced in a study of blood T cell repertoires in COVID-19. Sequencing used immunoSEQ multiplex PCR; TCRdb keeps in-frame clones, though not all of them. Of fewer than 300,000 clones listed, around 90% were seen once; the top ten hold approximately 2.5%. The material sequenced was peripheral blood. The receptors derive from a person aged 18-29 years with COVID-19, enrolled during active disease.

The chain recombines TRBV5-1 with TRBJ2-7; D possibly corresponds to TRBD2 (6 bases). The V end was cut by 3 bases, the J end by 2 bases, with 12 bases between. The germline gives CDR1 SGHRS, CDR2 YFSETQ. The CDR3 loop spans 14 amino acids. The CDR3 loop is CASSSSGRPYEQYF. As DNA, the CDR3 is TGCGCCAGCAGCTCCTCCGGGAGACCCTACGAGCAGTACTTC.

This clone has a handful of counts. This chain uses TRBV27 with TRBJ1-5; the match to TRBD1 covers 7 bases. This CDR3 comprises 14 residues. Unmatched junction bases numbered 3, after V lost 3 bases and J lost 4 bases. Germline V gene data show CDR1 as MNHEY and CDR2 as SMNVEV (reference sequence). The chain's CDR3 is CASSLLQGNQPQHF. DNA for the CDR3: TGTGCCAGCAGTTTGCTACAGGGGAATCAGCCCCAGCATTTT.

The table lists this clone with a count of one. V is TRBV28 and J is TRBJ1-2; TRBD1 matches 7 bases. V lost 2 bases to trimming and J lost 8 bases; unmatched junction nucleotides: 8. The CDR3 consists of 14 residues. Germline lookup yields CDR1 MDHEN and CDR2 SYDVKM. The CDR3 reads CASSLSPDREGYTF. The DNA of the CDR3 is TGTGCCAGCAGTTTAAGTCCCGACAGGGAGGGCTACACCTTC.

The chain joins TRBV18 to TRBJ2-2, with D unclear. The germline V and J ends were trimmed by 1 base and 0 bases, with 6 bases remaining between them. Germline CDR1 KGHSH, CDR2 LQKENI. The CDR3 is made up of 15 amino acids. The CDR3 nucleotides read TGTGCCAGCTCACCACTCCCTACGAACACCGGGGAGCTGTTTTTT. This codes for CASSPLPTNTGELFF.

The chain combines TRBV7-9 with TRBJ1-2, with D perhaps matching TRBD1 (5 bases). The germline gives CDR1 SEHNR, CDR2 FQNEAQ (reference sequence). V lost 6 bases and J lost 3, with 20 bases in between. This CDR3 is 16 amino acids long. DNA of the CDR3: TGTGCCAGCAGTCCCGCGCAGGGTACGGCTTACTATGGCTACACCTTC. It yields the protein CASSPAQGTAYYGYTF.

The chain employs TRBV10-3 and TRBJ2-1; 15 nucleotides match TRBD2. Germline V gene lookup returns CDR1 ENHRY and CDR2 SYGVKD. V trimming: 2 bases; J trimming: 0 bases; junction bases outside the gene matches: 2. This CDR3 is 18 amino acids long. This chain's CDR3 is CAISEGLAGGSSYNEQFF. CDR3 in DNA: TGTGCCATCAGTGAGGGACTAGCGGGAGGGTCCTCCTACAATGAGCAGTTCTTC.

This chain joins TRBV7-9 and TRBJ2-7; 11 positions agree with TRBD1. The length of the CDR3 is 13 residues. V shed 3 bases and J 11 bases; nucleotides not matched to a gene: 6. Germline V lookup: CDR1 SEHNR, CDR2 FQNEAQ (reference sequence). The chain's CDR3 is CASSLGQGVSKYF. CDR3 nucleotide sequence: TGTGCCAGCAGCTTGGGACAGGGGGTTTCCAAGTACTTC.

The V gene is TRBV28, the J gene TRBJ1-1; tentative D call: TRBD1 (5 bases). The V and J ends lost 3 bases and 1 base respectively, with 9 bases between them. The CDR3 sequence is 14 residues long. Per the germline V gene, CDR1 is MDHEN and CDR2 is SYDVKM. The CDR3, as DNA: TGTGCCAGCAGTTTTAGGGGCGCGAACACTGAAGCTTTCTTT. The encoded protein is CASSFRGANTEAFF.

The CDR3: CASSYSSRTEAFF. CDR3 sequence (DNA): TGTGCCAGCAGTTACTCCTCGAGGACTGAAGCTTTCTTT. The chain combines TRBV6-5 with TRBJ1-1; D is ambiguous. This CDR3 comprises 13 residues. Deletions cut 0 bases from V and 5 bases from J, with 7 bases between. The V gene's germline CDR1 is MNHEY and CDR2 SVGAGI.